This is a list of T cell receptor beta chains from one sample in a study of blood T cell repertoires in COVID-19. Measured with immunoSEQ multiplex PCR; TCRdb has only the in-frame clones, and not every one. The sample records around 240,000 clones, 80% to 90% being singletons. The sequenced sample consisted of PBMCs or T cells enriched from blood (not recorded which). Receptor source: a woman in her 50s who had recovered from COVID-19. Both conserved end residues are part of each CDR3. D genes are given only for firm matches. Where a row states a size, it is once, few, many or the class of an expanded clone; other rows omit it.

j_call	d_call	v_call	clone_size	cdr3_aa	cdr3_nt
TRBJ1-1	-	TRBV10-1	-	CATTAGSLTEAFF	TGCGCCACCACAGCGGGATCCCTCACTGAAGCTTTCTTT
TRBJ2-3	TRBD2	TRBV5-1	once	CASSQREGRTDTQYF	TGCGCCAGCAGCCAGCGGGAGGGCAGGACAGATACGCAGTATTTT
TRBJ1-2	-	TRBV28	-	CASSFPYSLFPYGYTF	TGTGCCAGCAGTTTCCCCTACTCACTTTTCCCCTATGGCTACACCTTC
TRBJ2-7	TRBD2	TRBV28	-	CASSFRTSGTDEQYF	TGTGCCAGCAGTTTTCGGACTAGCGGGACGGACGAGCAGTACTTC
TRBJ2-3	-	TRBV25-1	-	CASSRGLNTDTQYF	TGTGCCAGCAGCCGCGGACTAAACACAGATACGCAGTATTTT
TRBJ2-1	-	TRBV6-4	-	CASSDTAIGEQFF	TGTGCCAGCAGTGACACTGCTATCGGGGAGCAGTTCTTC
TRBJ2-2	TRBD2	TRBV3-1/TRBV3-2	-	CASSQTSGYTGELFF	TGTGCCAGCAGCCAGACTAGCGGTTACACCGGGGAGCTGTTTTTT
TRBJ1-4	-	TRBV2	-	CASSAGRSGATNEKLFF	TGTGCCAGCAGTGCGGGACGATCGGGGGCAACTAATGAAAAACTGTTTTTT
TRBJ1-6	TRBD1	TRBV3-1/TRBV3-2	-	CASSQEGGNRGSSPLHF	TGTGCCAGCAGCCAAGAGGGAGGAAACAGGGGAAGTTCACCCCTCCACTTT
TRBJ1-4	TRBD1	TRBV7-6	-	CASSLHLGTGYTNEKLFF	TGTGCCAGCAGCTTACATCTGGGGACAGGGTATACTAATGAAAAACTGTTTTTT
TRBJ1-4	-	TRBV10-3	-	CAISVQNNEKLFF	TGTGCCATCAGTGTTCAGAATAATGAAAAACTGTTTTTT
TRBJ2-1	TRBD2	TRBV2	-	CASSDLLAGQREQFF	TGTGCCAGCAGTGATCTCCTAGCGGGACAACGAGAGCAGTTCTTC
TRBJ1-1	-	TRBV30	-	CACSRGSTEAFF	TGTGCCTGCTCCAGGGGCTCCACTGAAGCTTTCTTT
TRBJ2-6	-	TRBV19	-	CASREQGLSGANVLTF	TGTGCCAGTAGGGAACAGGGCCTATCTGGGGCCAACGTCCTGACTTTC
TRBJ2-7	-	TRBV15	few	CATSRDPRGLTREQYF	TGTGCCACCAGCAGAGATCCCAGGGGTCTTACTAGGGAGCAGTACTTC
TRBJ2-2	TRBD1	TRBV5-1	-	CASSLDWTGGTGELFF	TGCGCCAGCAGCTTGGATTGGACAGGGGGCACCGGGGAGCTGTTTTTT
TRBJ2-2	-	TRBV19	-	CASSISHTGELFF	TGTGCCAGTAGTATCTCTCACACCGGGGAGCTGTTTTTT
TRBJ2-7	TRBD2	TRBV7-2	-	CASSATVGLAAEQYF	TGTGCCAGCAGCGCGACCGTAGGACTAGCGGCTGAGCAGTACTTC
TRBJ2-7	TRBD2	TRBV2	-	CASSPLAAATYEQYF	TGTGCCAGCAGTCCCCTAGCGGCAGCTACCTACGAGCAGTACTTC
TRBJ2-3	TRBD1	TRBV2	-	CASSFWTGGSDTQYF	TGTGCCAGCAGCTTCTGGACAGGGGGTTCAGATACGCAGTATTTT
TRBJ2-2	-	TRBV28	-	CASSDGSPNTGELFF	TGTGCCAGCAGCGACGGGAGCCCAAACACCGGGGAGCTGTTTTTT
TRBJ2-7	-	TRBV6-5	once	CASTPAGLGEQYF	TGTGCCAGCACCCCGGCGGGGTTGGGGGAGCAGTACTTC
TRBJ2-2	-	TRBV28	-	CASSLLTSSTGELFF	TGTGCCAGCAGTTTATTGACTAGTTCCACCGGGGAGCTGTTTTTT
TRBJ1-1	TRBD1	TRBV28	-	CASRGTGGYTEAFF	TGTGCCAGCAGGGGGACAGGGGGCTATACTGAAGCTTTCTTT
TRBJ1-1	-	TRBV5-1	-	CASSQDTAGTEAFF	TGCGCCAGCAGCCAGGACACCGCTGGCACTGAAGCTTTCTTT
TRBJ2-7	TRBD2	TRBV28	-	CASSTNQGGLFYEQYF	TGTGCCAGCAGTACAAACCAGGGAGGGCTATTCTACGAGCAGTACTTC
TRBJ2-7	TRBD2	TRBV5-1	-	CASSLVAGPNYEQYF	TGCGCCAGCAGCTTAGTAGCGGGACCGAACTACGAGCAGTACTTC
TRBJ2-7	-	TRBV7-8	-	CASSSPRVVYPYEQYF	TGTGCCAGCAGCTCCCCCCGGGTCGTTTACCCCTACGAGCAGTACTTC
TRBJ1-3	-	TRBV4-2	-	CASSQDNSRGNTIYF	TGTGCCAGCAGCCAAGATAACAGCAGGGGAAACACCATATATTTT
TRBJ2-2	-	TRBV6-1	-	CASSERRDTGELFF	TGTGCCAGCAGTGAACGGAGGGACACCGGGGAGCTGTTTTTT